This T cell receptor (beta chain) was identified during a study of blood T cell repertoires in COVID-19. Study as a whole: Italy, Spain and the United States were the sources of the convalescent and acute COVID-19 samples. T cells, B-cell-depleted T cells, or PBMCs provided the cDNA or gDNA that served as material.

The CDR3 has 13 residues. Trimming pared 3 bases from V and 7 bases from J, leaving 9 bases between. The germline V gene encodes CDR1 LGHNT and CDR2 FRNRAP. Per the authors' pipeline: Amplification of reference gene primers was used by the study to estimate nucleated cell counts. Repertoires were generated with immunoSEQ multiplex PCR, while TCRdb's copy carries only in-frame clones and drops some. The V and J calls and clone size come from that table; D and trimming were worked out from the DNA. This table holds about 260,000 clones, 85% to 90% found once. Material: peripheral blood. This TCR was sampled from a woman between 40 and 50 years old with acute or convalescent COVID-19. The chain combines TRBV12-5 with TRBJ1-4, with D possibly matching TRBD1 (6 bases). CDR3 region: CASGFEGGEKLFF. CDR3 sequence (DNA): TGTGCTAGTGGTTTCGAAGGGGGTGAAAAACTGTTTTTT. The full variable domain, completed using reference TRBV12-5 and TRBJ1-4, is DARVTQTPRHKVTEMGQEVTMRCQPILGHNTVFWYRQTMMQGLELLAYFRNRAPLDDSGMPKDRFSAEMPDATLATLKIQPSEPRDSAVYFCASGFEGGEKLFFGSGTQLSVL.